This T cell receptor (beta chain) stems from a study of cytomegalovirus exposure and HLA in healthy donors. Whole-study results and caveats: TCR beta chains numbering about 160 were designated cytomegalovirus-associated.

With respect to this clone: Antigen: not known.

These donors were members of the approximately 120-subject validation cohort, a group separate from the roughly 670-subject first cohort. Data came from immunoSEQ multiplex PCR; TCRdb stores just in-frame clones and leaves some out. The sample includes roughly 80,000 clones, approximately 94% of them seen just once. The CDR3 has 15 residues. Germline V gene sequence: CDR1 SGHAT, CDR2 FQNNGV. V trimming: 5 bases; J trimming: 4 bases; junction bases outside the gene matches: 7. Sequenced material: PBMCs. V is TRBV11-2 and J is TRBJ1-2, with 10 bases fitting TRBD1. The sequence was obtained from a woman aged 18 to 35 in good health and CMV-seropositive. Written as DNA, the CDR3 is TGTGCCAGCAGCCGTATGAGGGACAGGGGCTATGGCTACACCTTC. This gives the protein CASSRMRDRGYGYTF.